A single sample is the source of the 2 T cell receptor beta chains below, sequenced in a study of cytomegalovirus exposure and HLA in healthy donors. Primers: 60 Vbeta forward and 13 Jbeta reverse. Generated by immunoSEQ multiplex PCR, the TCRdb table keeps only in-frame clones and is missing some. Seen here are tens of thousands of clones, over 70% observed once, and the top ten hold about 53%. The sample consisted of PBMCs. These receptors all come from a man in his forties or fifties in good health and CMV-seropositive.

There are a few counts of this clone. The chain links TRBV5-1 to TRBJ1-5; D is unclear. Germline V gene sequence: CDR1 SGHRS, CDR2 YFSETQ. The CDR3 extends over 13 amino acids. The V gene lost 5 bases and the J gene lost 3 bases, with 9 bases spanning the gap. CDR3 residues: CASRFADNQPQHF. The CDR3 DNA sequence: TGCGCCAGCAGGTTTGCAGACAATCAGCCCCAGCATTTT.

The V call is TRBV5-1, the J call TRBJ2-5; a possible D gene is TRBD2 (6 bases). The DNA end favors TRBJ2-7, so the J call may be wrong. Germline CDR1 and CDR2: SGHRS and YFSETQ. The CDR3 totals 16 residues. CDR3 nucleotide sequence: TGCGCCAGCAGCCTGCCCCGTACTGGAGGGTTAAACGAGCAGTACTTC. This codes for CASSLPRTGGLNEQYF.